The 9 T cell receptor beta chains below come from one sample, sequenced in a study of blood T cells in healthy people across ages. Primed by a sample-barcoded 5' primer and a J-beta primer mix, a second PCR proceeded for about 7 to 11 cycles. TCRdb re-derived calls from the 5' RACE reads in MiXCR, one entry per CDR3 protein. The table lists approximately 1.5 million distinct CDR3 sequences, almost 35% of them singletons. The sequencing input was blood. The source is a woman aged 25 to 45 in good health.

J is TRBJ1-1 and V is TRBV28; unclear D gene. Germline V gives CDR1 MDHEN, CDR2 SYDVKM. This CDR3 comprises 14 residues. V lost 10 bases and J 2 bases, leaving 17 bases between the germline ends. The CDR3 DNA follows: TGTGCCAACAGCCCGGCCGCAGGAAACACTGAAGCTTTCTTT. It encodes CANSPAAGNTEAFF.

This clonotype turned up a few times. The chain has TRBV12-3 or TRBV12-4 and TRBJ2-1; the match to TRBD2 covers 8 bases. V lost 1 base, J lost 4 bases, and 6 bases stayed unmatched. This CDR3 spans 16 amino acids. The CDR3 reads CASSLDAGGQYNEQFF. DNA for the CDR3: TGTGCCAGCAGTTTAGATGCGGGAGGCCAGTACAATGAGCAGTTCTTC.

The CDR3 is CASSLGLAGGRGETQYF. CDR3 bases: TGTGCCAGCAGCTTAGGACTAGCGGGGGGCAGAGGAGAGACCCAGTACTTC. The rearrangement uses TRBV11-2 and TRBJ2-7, with 13 bases identical to TRBD2. The DNA end is a closer match to TRBJ2-5, so the J assignment may be wrong. The CDR3 spans 17 residues. Germline assignment: CDR1 SGHAT and CDR2 FQNNGV.

J is TRBJ2-5 and V is TRBV5-1, with a possible D match to TRBD2 (5 bases). V lost 2 bases and J 11 bases, leaving 25 bases between the germline ends. CDR1 and CDR2 from the germline V gene are SGHRS and YFSETQ. The CDR3 sequence is 16 residues long. In DNA form, the CDR3 reads TGCGCCAGCAGCTTAAACAGTGGACTCTTCTCCTACGGGCAGTACTTC. It yields the protein CASSLNSGLFSYGQYF. The full variable domain, its missing parts supplied by reference TRBV5-1 and TRBJ2-5, is KAGVTQTPRYLIKTRGQQVTLSCSPISGHRSVSWYQQTPGQGLQFLFEYFSETQRNKGNFPGRFSGRQFSNSRSEMNVSTLELGDSALYLCASSLNSGLFSYGQYFGPGTRLLVL.

There are a few counts of this clonotype. This chain connects TRBV5-1 to TRBJ2-1; TRBD2 matches 9 bases. The germline V gene encodes CDR1 SGHRS and CDR2 YFSETQ. J lost 5 bases, V lost 0 bases, and 6 bases had no gene match. This CDR3 has 16 residues. The CDR3 region has the DNA TGCGCCAGCAGCTTGGAGTTGGCTAGCGGGGACAATGAGCAGTTCTTC. This gives the protein CASSLELASGDNEQFF.

The rearrangement joins TRBV9 to TRBJ2-1; 9 bases are a match to TRBD2. V lost 5 bases and J lost 7; bases outside the gene matches: 7. Germline loops: CDR1 SGDLS, CDR2 YYNGEE. This CDR3 region has 14 residues. The CDR3 DNA reads as TGTGCCAGCAGGCGAGCGGGAGGAGGGAATGAGCAGTTCTTC. It yields the protein CASRRAGGGNEQFF. Full variable domain (remainder filled in from reference TRBV9 and TRBJ2-1): DSGVTQTPKHLITATGQRVTLRCSPRSGDLSVYWYQQSLDQGLQFLIQYYNGEERAKGNILERFSAQQFPDLHSELNLSSLELGDSALYFCASRRAGGGNEQFFGPGTRLTVL.

The V gene is TRBV9, the J gene TRBJ1-2, with D tentatively TRBD1 (5 bases). The germline V and J ends were trimmed by 1 base and 7 bases, with 17 bases remaining between them. Germline CDR1 and CDR2: SGDLS and YYNGEE. CDR3 length: 15 residues. The CDR3 DNA is TGTGCCAGCAGCGTACCAGGGTCCGTCTTGGGTGGCTACACCTTC. It codes for CASSVPGSVLGGYTF.

This clonotype was recorded a few times. The chain has TRBV7-2 and TRBJ2-3; 9 bases line up with TRBD1. The CDR3 has 15 amino acids. Germline assignment: CDR1 SGHTA and CDR2 FQGNSA. The trim removed 4 bases at V and 5 bases at J, leaving 7 bases unmatched. CDR3 nucleotides: TGTGCCAGCAGCTCCCGGGACAGGGTGATAGATACGCAGTATTTT. It specifies CASSSRDRVIDTQYF. The entire variable domain, with the rest obtained from reference TRBV7-2 and TRBJ2-3, is as follows: GAGVSQSPSNKVTEKGKDVELRCDPISGHTALYWYRQSLGQGLEFLIYFQGNSAPDKSGLPSDRFSAERTGGSVSTLTIQRTQQEDSAVYLCASSSRDRVIDTQYFGPGTRLTVL.

The chain uses TRBV3-1 and TRBJ2-3, with 11 bases matching TRBD2. The CDR3 sequence is 18 residues long. J gave up 5 bases and V 4 bases, and 14 bases lay outside the gene matches. Germline CDR1 LGHDT, CDR2 YNNKEL (reference sequence). The CDR3 DNA reads as TGTGCCAGCAGCCTTATAGCGGGAGGGACCGGGACGGGAGATACGCAGTATTTT. This encodes CASSLIAGGTGTGDTQYF.